This T cell receptor (beta chain) was observed in a study of T cell responses to AZD1222 COVID-19 vaccine. Clones were read by immunoSEQ multiplex PCR, and TCRdb kept only the in-frame ones, dropping some. The table has 100,000 to 150,000 clones, 92% seen once; the top ten hold 0.9% to 1.2%. The CDR3 is 13 amino acids. Germline V lookup: CDR1 LNHDA, CDR2 SQIVND (reference sequence). The sample in question was peripheral blood, obtained on day 0 of AZD1222 vaccination. The TCR originated in an adult in good health. The gene calls are TRBV19 and TRBJ1-1, with D uncertain. In DNA, the CDR3 is TGTGCAGCTACCCGGGCACAATACACTGAAGCTTTCTTT. Its protein is CAATRAQYTEAFF.